This T cell receptor (beta chain) was captured in a study of identical twins' blood T cells. There are 18 residues in the CDR3. Germline V lookup: CDR1 MNHEY, CDR2 SVGAGI. A previously described protocol, modified, built RNA-based TCR cDNA libraries. One entry per CDR3 protein results from TCRdb running MiXCR on the 5' RACE reads. The data hold fewer than 450,000 distinct CDR3 sequences, with 28% observed a single time. Worth noting for this clonotype: A much larger clone is a single base away; this may be a read error.

Sequencing was done on a sample of PBMCs. The receptor was derived from a woman aged 18-55 years in good health. The V and J genes are TRBV6-5 and TRBJ1-1; no reliable D call. The CDR3 coding sequence is TGTGCCAGCAGTTACTCGATCCGAGACGACACCCTGAACACTCAAGCTTTCTTT. It specifies CASSYSIRDDTLNTQAFF.